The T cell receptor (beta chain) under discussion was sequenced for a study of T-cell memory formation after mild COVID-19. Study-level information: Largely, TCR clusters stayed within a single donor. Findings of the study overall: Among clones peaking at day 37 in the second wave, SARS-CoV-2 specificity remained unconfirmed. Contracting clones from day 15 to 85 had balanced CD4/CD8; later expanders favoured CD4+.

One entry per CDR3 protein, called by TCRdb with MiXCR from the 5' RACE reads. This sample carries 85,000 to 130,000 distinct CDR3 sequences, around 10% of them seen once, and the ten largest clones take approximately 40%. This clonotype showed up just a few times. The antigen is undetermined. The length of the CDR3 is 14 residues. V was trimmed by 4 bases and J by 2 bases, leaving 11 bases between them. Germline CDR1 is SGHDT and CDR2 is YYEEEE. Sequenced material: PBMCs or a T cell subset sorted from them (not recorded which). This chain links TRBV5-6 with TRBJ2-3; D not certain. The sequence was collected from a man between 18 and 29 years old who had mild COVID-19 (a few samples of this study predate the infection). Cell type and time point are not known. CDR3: CASSPTKSTDTQYF. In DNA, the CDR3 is TGTGCCAGCAGCCCGACAAAATCCACAGATACGCAGTATTTT. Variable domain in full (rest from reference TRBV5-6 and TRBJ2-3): DAGVTQSPTHLIKTRGQQVTLRCSPKSGHDTVSWYQQALGQGPQFIFQYYEEEERQRGNFPDRFSGHQFPNYSSELNVNALLLGDSALYLCASSPTKSTDTQYFGPGTRLTVL.